These 32 T cell receptor beta chains came from one sample sequenced in a study of radiation and T cells in renal cell carcinoma. The sample's time point: baseline pretreatment blood. Treatment indicated: 15 Gy SBRT to primary tumor, nephrectomy 4 weeks later. Data came from immunoSEQ multiplex PCR; TCRdb stores just in-frame clones and leaves some out. The data contain 85,000 to 100,000 clones, about 88% of them singletons. The material was blood, obtained from a patient whose treatment included radiotherapy and nephrectomy. All receptors derive from a man aged 50 or older with renal cell carcinoma.

This rearrangement joins TRBV6-1 to TRBJ1-2; perhaps TRBD1 as D (6 bases). The germline gives CDR1 MNHNS, CDR2 SASEGT. The V end lost 7 bases, the J end lost 4 bases, and 19 bases lay between the germline ends. This CDR3 contains 15 residues. The CDR3: CASKTSPDSLYGYTF. CDR3 DNA sequence: TGTGCCAGCAAAACCTCACCGGACAGCCTCTATGGCTACACCTTC.

The table lists this clone with a few counts. The chain carries TRBV7-9 and TRBJ1-1; D is possibly TRBD1 (6 bases). Trimming shortened V by 6 bases and J by 2 bases, and 16 bases separated the two germline ends. The germline gives CDR1 SEHNR, CDR2 FQNEAQ (reference sequence). This CDR3 has 15 amino acids. CDR3 coding DNA: TGTGCCAGCAGTCAAGGCAGGGGAACAAACACTGAAGCTTTCTTT. It yields the protein CASSQGRGTNTEAFF. Using reference TRBV7-9 and TRBJ1-1 for the parts outside the CDR3, the full variable domain is DTGVSQNPRHKITKRGQNVTFRCDPISEHNRLYWYRQTLGQGPEFLTYFQNEAQLEKSRLLSDRFSAERPKGSFSTLEIQRTEQGDSAMYLCASSQGRGTNTEAFFGQGTRLTVV.

The chain uses TRBV30 and TRBJ2-5; possible D gene TRBD1, 7 bases. The DNA end is more similar to TRBJ2-7, so the J call may be wrong. The germline CDR1 and CDR2 sequences are GTSNPN and SVGIG (reference sequence). CDR3 size: 11 residues. The CDR3: CAGGGSYEQYF. As DNA, the CDR3 is TGTGCCGGAGGGGGCAGTTACGAGCAGTACTTC.

CDR3 protein: CASSLTGLKGEQFF. The CDR3, as DNA: TGTGCCAGCAGCTTAACCGGTCTAAAGGGTGAGCAGTTCTTC. The chain has TRBV7-9 and TRBJ2-1; no reliable D call. The CDR3 contains 14 residues. Looked up from germline, CDR1 is SEHNR and CDR2 is FQNEAQ (reference sequence). V was clipped by 2 bases and J by 9 bases, with 14 bases between them.

The chain couples TRBV6-5 to TRBJ2-7; D not resolved. CDR1 is MNHEY, CDR2 SVGAGI, per germline. Trimming left V 8 bases short and J 2 bases short, with 7 bases between. This CDR3 contains 11 residues. The CDR3 protein is CASSTAYEQYF. CDR3 nucleotide sequence: TGTGCCAGCTCTACCGCCTACGAGCAGTACTTC.

The V call is TRBV29-1, the J call TRBJ1-1; D is undetermined. Trimming stripped 4 bases from V and 0 bases from J, with 6 bases between. The CDR3 has 12 amino acids. CDR1 and CDR2 (germline): SQVTM, ANQGSEA. The CDR3 is CSVVGMNTEAFF. The CDR3 DNA is TGCAGCGTTGTGGGAATGAACACTGAAGCTTTCTTT.

This clone was detected only a few times. This sequence joins TRBV21-1 and TRBJ1-1; TRBD1 was called by the table and not checked on the DNA. TRBV21-1 is assigned pseudogene status. The CDR3 runs 14 residues. CDR3 residues: CASTRTGGFLEAFF. CDR3 bases: TGTGCCAGCACAAGGACAGGGGGCTTTTTAGAAGCTTTCTTT.

A word on this clone: Compared with germline, one end of the junction differs, possibly owing to a read error. The chain uses TRBV10-3 and TRBJ1-6; D is perhaps TRBD1 (5 bases). The CDR3 is made up of 14 amino acids. Germline V lookup: CDR1 ENHRY, CDR2 SYGVKD. The chain's CDR3 is CASSLNAPGRTLHF. Written as DNA, the CDR3 is TGTGCCAGCAGTCTCAACGCCCCGGGACGAACCCTCCACTTT.

V and J are TRBV30 and TRBJ2-3; D might be TRBD1 or TRBD2, each matching 7 bases. Trimming stripped 7 bases from V and 6 bases from J, with 14 bases between. Per germline, CDR1 GTSNPN and CDR2 SVGIG (reference sequence). The CDR3 loop spans 12 amino acids. CDR3 DNA: TGTGCCTTCAGGGGGGGCTCGGATACGCAGTATTTT. It yields the protein CAFRGGSDTQYF.

The chain has TRBV7-2 and TRBJ2-5; D is undetermined. Germline V CDR1 and CDR2: SGHTA, FQGNSA. The CDR3 runs to 15 residues. V lost 2 bases and J lost 2, with 12 bases in between. The CDR3 nucleotides read TGTGCCAGCAGCTTATCATTCTGGCAGCAAGAGACCCAGTACTTC. Protein: CASSLSFWQQETQYF.

The chain combines TRBV13 with TRBJ2-1; 8 nucleotides match TRBD2. Trimming removed 2 bases from V and 9 bases from J; junction bases left unmatched: 9. Germline assignment: CDR1 PRHDT and CDR2 FYEKMQ (reference sequence). The CDR3 is 15 residues long. CDR3 bases: TGTGCCAGCAGCTTAAGGACTAGCCATGGAGTTGAGCAGTTCTTC. It is translated as CASSLRTSHGVEQFF. Using reference TRBV13 and TRBJ2-1 for the parts outside the CDR3, the full variable domain is AAGVIQSPRHLIKEKRETATLKCYPIPRHDTVYWYQQGPGQDPQFLISFYEKMQSDKGSIPDRFSAQQFSDYHSELNMSSLELGDSALYFCASSLRTSHGVEQFFGPGTRLTVL.

For this clone: This specimen includes other DNA sequences encoding the same CDR3. The chain employs TRBV2 and TRBJ1-1; no clear D. V lost 6 bases to trimming and J lost 5 bases, with 7 bases between them. This CDR3 contains 11 residues. Germline CDR1 reads SNHLY; CDR2 reads FYNNEI. Written as DNA, the CDR3 is TGTGCCAGCAGACGTGGGACTGAAGCTTTCTTT. Amino acid sequence: CASRRGTEAFF.

This clone was observed once. This chain uses TRBV5-4 with TRBJ1-4; TRBD1 is a possible D gene (5 bases). Per the germline V gene, CDR1 is SGHNT and CDR2 is YYREEE (reference sequence). The CDR3 is made up of 16 amino acids. V was clipped by 1 base and J by 2 bases, with 12 bases between them. The CDR3 coding sequence is TGTGCCAGCAGCTTGCAACAGCCAGGGACTAATGAAAAACTGTTTTTT. Translation gives CASSLQQPGTNEKLFF.

CDR3 region: CASSFLAGGFGDEQFF. CDR3 sequence (DNA): TGTGCCAGCAGCTTTTTAGCGGGAGGTTTCGGCGATGAGCAGTTCTTC. The rearrangement uses TRBV7-9 and TRBJ2-1, with TRBD2 matching 10 bases. Germline trimming cut 3 bases from V and 8 bases from J; bases unmatched to any gene: 10. Germline CDR1 and CDR2: SEHNR and FQNEAQ (reference sequence). This CDR3 spans 16 amino acids.

This chain connects TRBV10-3 to TRBJ1-1, with unresolved D. The CDR3 consists of 12 residues. Trimming pared 6 bases from V and 3 bases from J, leaving 8 bases between. Germline loops: CDR1 ENHRY, CDR2 SYGVKD. Here the CDR3 reads CAIRYSDTEAFF. CDR3 nucleotides: TGTGCCATCAGGTACAGTGACACTGAAGCTTTCTTT.

The rearrangement joins TRBV18 to TRBJ2-5, with TRBD2 identical over 7 bases. V lost 6 bases and J lost 1; bases outside the gene matches: 5. The CDR3 is 14 amino acids. Germline values: CDR1 KGHSH, CDR2 LQKENI. The chain's CDR3 is CASSPGGSQETQYF. The CDR3 nucleotides are TGTGCCAGCTCCCCGGGGGGTTCCCAAGAGACCCAGTACTTC.

The genes are TRBV6-5 and TRBJ1-1; possibly TRBD1 for D (6 bases). The CDR3 is 14 amino acids. Trimming stripped 6 bases from V and 1 base from J, with 12 bases between. Germline loops: CDR1 MNHEY, CDR2 SVGAGI. The CDR3 sequence is CASSLQGPNTEAFF. CDR3 sequence (DNA): TGTGCCAGCAGCCTACAGGGCCCGAACACTGAAGCTTTCTTT.

V gene TRBV4-1 combines with J gene TRBJ2-3; TRBD2 matches 9 bases. V gave up 4 bases and J gave up 4 bases; unmatched junction bases: 9. Germline CDR1 and CDR2: MGHRA and YSYEKL. This CDR3 comprises 16 residues. The CDR3 loop is CASSPGGGGAPDTQYF. In nucleotides, the CDR3 is TGCGCCAGCAGCCCGGGAGGCGGGGGGGCCCCAGATACGCAGTATTTT.

The J gene is TRBJ2-1, the V gene TRBV6-5; 9 bases agree with TRBD2. The V gene's germline CDR1 is MNHEY and CDR2 SVGAGI. The CDR3 runs to 14 residues. The V gene end was trimmed by 5 bases and the J gene end by 7 bases; junction bases not matched to a gene: 6. The CDR3 coding sequence is TGTGCCAGCAGTCGTAGCGGGGGCAGGAATGAGCAGTTCTTC. Residues: CASSRSGGRNEQFF.

The rearrangement links TRBV5-1 to TRBJ2-7; tentatively, D is TRBD1 or TRBD2 (5 bases each). V lost 2 bases and J 2 bases, leaving 14 bases between the germline ends. The CDR3 totals 15 residues. Germline CDR1 and CDR2: SGHRS and YFSETQ. CDR3 region: CASSFGTSETYEQYF. CDR3 nucleotides: TGCGCCAGCAGCTTTGGGACCTCTGAGACCTACGAGCAGTACTTC.

V gene TRBV9 combines with J gene TRBJ2-7; D is uncertain. Germline assignment: CDR1 SGDLS and CDR2 YYNGEE. V dropped 3 bases and J dropped 6 bases, with 13 bases sitting between them. The CDR3 has 13 residues. In nucleotides, the CDR3 is TGTGCCAGCAGCGCCCTACCTGAACTCGAGCAGTACTTC. Its protein is CASSALPELEQYF.

J is TRBJ2-5 and V is TRBV19, with TRBD1 matching over 9 bases. The J call is doubtful: the DNA matches TRBJ2-7 better. Per germline, CDR1 LNHDA and CDR2 SQIVND (reference sequence). The CDR3 is made up of 15 amino acids. CDR3 sequence reads: CASSPGQGLSYEQYF. The CDR3 DNA reads TGTGCCAGTAGCCCGGGACAGGGCCTTTCCTACGAGCAGTACTTC.

This rearrangement joins TRBV7-9 to TRBJ2-1, with TRBD1 matching over 9 bases. This CDR3 has 17 residues. Germline values: CDR1 SEHNR, CDR2 FQNEAQ (reference sequence). V trimming: 4 bases; J trimming: 3 bases; junction bases outside the gene matches: 10. Here the CDR3 DNA reads TGTGCCAGCAGCTCTACGGGACAGGGAACATACTACAATGAGCAGTTCTTC. This encodes CASSSTGQGTYYNEQFF.

The gene calls are TRBV7-3 and TRBJ2-1; 10 nucleotides match TRBD2. CDR3 length: 19 residues. With 1 base clipped from V and 1 base from J, the junction kept 10 bases outside the gene matches. CDR1 and CDR2 from the germline V gene are SGHTA and FQGTGA. The CDR3: CASSLRTSGDRTSYNEQFF. The CDR3, as DNA: TGTGCCAGCAGCTTAAGGACTAGCGGTGACCGAACTTCCTACAATGAGCAGTTCTTC.

The chain employs TRBV5-1 and TRBJ2-1, with D possibly being TRBD1 (5 bases). The CDR3 consists of 12 residues. The germline CDR1 and CDR2 sequences are SGHRS and YFSETQ. Trimming cost V 2 bases and J 9 bases, with 9 bases left between them. CDR3: CASSLNQGEQFF. The CDR3 nucleotides read TGCGCCAGCAGCTTAAACCAGGGTGAGCAGTTCTTC.

This chain connects TRBV7-8 to TRBJ2-5, with D perhaps matching TRBD1 (5 bases). This CDR3 contains 13 residues. The ends were cut back, 7 bases at V and 4 bases at J, with 13 bases in the middle. The germline CDR1 and CDR2 sequences are SGHVS and FQNEAQ. The CDR3 DNA follows: TGTGCCAGCACCGGTAGGGGATCAGAGACCCAGTACTTC. It specifies CASTGRGSETQYF.

This chain uses TRBV20-1 with TRBJ2-4; D gene unclear. This CDR3 is 11 amino acids long. Germline lookup yields CDR1 DFQATT and CDR2 SNEGSKA (reference sequence). The V gene lost 3 bases and the J gene lost 14 bases, with 14 bases spanning the gap. The CDR3 nucleotides are TGCAGTGCTAGTCCCGGGTACAAGGAGTACTTC. Translated, it gives CSASPGYKEYF.

This clone appeared once. The chain couples TRBV9 to TRBJ2-1, with 8 bases that match TRBD2. V dropped 4 bases and J dropped 6; count of bases not matched to a gene: 6. Germline V gene sequence: CDR1 SGDLS, CDR2 YYNGEE. This CDR3 region has 14 residues. The DNA for the CDR3 is TGTGCCAGCAGCCTTAGCGGGGCACCCAATGAGCAGTTCTTC. Amino acid sequence: CASSLSGAPNEQFF. Filled out from reference TRBV9 and TRBJ2-1, the complete variable domain reads DSGVTQTPKHLITATGQRVTLRCSPRSGDLSVYWYQQSLDQGLQFLIQYYNGEERAKGNILERFSAQQFPDLHSELNLSSLELGDSALYFCASSLSGAPNEQFFGPGTRLTVL.

The chain couples TRBV28 to TRBJ2-1; no reliable D call. The V end was cut by 2 bases, the J end by 12 bases, with 8 bases between. Per germline, CDR1 MDHEN and CDR2 SYDVKM. The CDR3 is made up of 11 amino acids. CDR3: CASSLVALQFF. The CDR3 bases are TGTGCCAGCAGTTTAGTGGCACTGCAGTTCTTC. The variable domain in full, with the rest retrieved from reference TRBV28 and TRBJ2-1, is DVKVTQSSRYLVKRTGEKVFLECVQDMDHENMFWYRQDPGLGLRLIYFSYDVKMKEKGDIPEGYSVSREKKERFSLILESASTNQTSMYLCASSLVALQFFGPGTRLTVL.

The chain uses TRBV6-5 and TRBJ1-2; unclear D gene. V lost 0 bases and J lost 3, with 11 bases in between. Germline assignment: CDR1 MNHEY and CDR2 SVGAGI. This CDR3 comprises 15 residues. The CDR3 DNA follows: TGTGCCAGCAGTTACTCGAAGGCGGGATACTATGGCTACACCTTC. Residues: CASSYSKAGYYGYTF.

The CDR3 sequence: CASSPTDQGRRGYTF. CDR3 DNA: TGTGCCAGCAGTCCCACCGACCAGGGGCGCCGGGGCTACACCTTC. The V and J genes are TRBV27 and TRBJ1-2; perhaps TRBD1 as D (6 bases). V was cut by 5 bases and J by 8 bases, with 21 bases left in between. The CDR3 sequence is 15 residues long. Germline V lookup: CDR1 MNHEY, CDR2 SMNVEV (reference sequence).

The V and J genes are TRBV2 and TRBJ1-5; a weak D match, TRBD1 (6 bases). This CDR3 has 18 amino acids. Germline V lookup: CDR1 SNHLY, CDR2 FYNNEI. The germline V and J ends were trimmed by 0 bases and 7 bases, with 22 bases remaining between them. The CDR3 here is CASSEARGRPEVIQPQHF. CDR3 coding DNA: TGTGCCAGCAGTGAAGCGCGGGGGCGGCCGGAGGTTATCCAGCCCCAGCATTTT.